This T cell receptor (beta chain) was identified in a study of T cells after yellow fever vaccination. The V and J ends lost 6 bases and 10 bases respectively, with 10 bases between them. Germline-derived CDR1 and CDR2 are MNHEY and SVGAGI. The CDR3 sequence is 12 residues long. TCRdb reanalysed the 5' RACE reads using MiXCR and keeps one entry per CDR3 protein. This repertoire shows a few hundred thousand distinct CDR3 sequences, roughly a sixth found once; its top ten account for roughly a sixth. This rearrangement joins TRBV6-5 to TRBJ1-6, with a tentative D call TRBD1 (5 bases). Source: PBMCs, taken before the yellow fever booster vaccination. The origin of this receptor is a man between 18 and 29 years old who received the YFV17D yellow fever vaccine. The CDR3 sequence: CASRMGRSPLHF. Written as DNA, the CDR3 is TGTGCCAGCAGAATGGGACGGTCACCCCTCCACTTT.